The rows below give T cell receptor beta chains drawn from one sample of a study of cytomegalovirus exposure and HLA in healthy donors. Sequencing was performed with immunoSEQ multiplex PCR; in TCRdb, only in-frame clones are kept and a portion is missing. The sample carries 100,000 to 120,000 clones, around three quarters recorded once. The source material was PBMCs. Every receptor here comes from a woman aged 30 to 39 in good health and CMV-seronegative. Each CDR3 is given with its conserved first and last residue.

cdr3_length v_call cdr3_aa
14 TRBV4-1 CASSPQIGDTEAFF
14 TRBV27 CASRGAGGPGEQYF
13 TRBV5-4 CASSLAGRQPQHF
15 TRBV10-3 CAISDPTGGSEEQYF
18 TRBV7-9 CATATSGRITRSYNEQFF
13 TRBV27 CASSSRQGETQYF
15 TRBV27 CASSSHRVIHTEAFF
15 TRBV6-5 CASQGLAGGYGELFF
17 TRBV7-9 CASSSPPPAGVYNEQFF
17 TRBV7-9 CASSLASLGQGLHEQYF
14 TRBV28 CASSFRQLNQPQHF
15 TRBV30 CAWKSQGTGANVLTF
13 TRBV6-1 CASSERQSYEQYF
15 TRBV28 CASSLAQGMGQPQHF
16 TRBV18 CASSPRSSGNYNEQFF
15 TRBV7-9 CASSLGQGATETQYF
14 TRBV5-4 CASSLVSEKGEQYF
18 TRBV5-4 CASSELGQGGIWANVLTF
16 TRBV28 CASRPLSGQGSYEQYF
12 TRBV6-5 CASKSRSEPQHF
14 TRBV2 CASSVMRRDTEAFF
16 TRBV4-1 CASSQGVTVMNTEAFF
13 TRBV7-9 CASSFSGLYEQYF
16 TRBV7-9 CASSLIRGGRNYGYTF
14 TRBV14 CASSHDRGPYEQYF
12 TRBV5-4 CASSLGTTEQFF
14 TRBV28 CASRTGETNEKLFF
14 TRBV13 CASSYQGLNTEAFF
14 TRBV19 CATDRGGRNSPLHF
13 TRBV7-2 CASSFRLNTEAFF
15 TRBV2 CASSDRGQTNQPQHF
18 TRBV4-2 CASSQDPRGKTTNEKLFF
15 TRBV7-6 CASSQDRAQGETQYF
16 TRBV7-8 CASSLALRRQGYEQYF
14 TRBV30 CAWDWGGYSYEQYF
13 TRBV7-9 CASKGQGANEQFF
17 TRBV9 CASSLSGGSIGANVLTF
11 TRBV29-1 CSVEYSYEQYF
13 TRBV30 CAWSNQRGETQYF
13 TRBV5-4 CASSWDRENIQYF
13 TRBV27 CASYGTANTEAFF
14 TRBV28 CASRLQGGTDTQYF
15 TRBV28 CASSLETGKGGKLFF
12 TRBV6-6 CALRGEGPEQYF
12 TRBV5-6 CASSAGTGEQYF
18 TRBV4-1 CASSQVGPGHLTVGELFF
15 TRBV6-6 CASRPSGRDPGEQFF
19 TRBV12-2 CASRESGTGGPTTPYEQYF
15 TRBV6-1 CASTPNIAGLGEQYF
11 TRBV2 CASSELDTQYF
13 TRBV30 CAWSVGENTEAFF
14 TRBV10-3 CAISWASGENEQFF
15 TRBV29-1 CSVGEGGSRNQPQHF
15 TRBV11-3 CASSLGVSGRSEQFF
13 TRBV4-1 CASSQGRVEKLFF
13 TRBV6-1 CASSETMGGSQHF
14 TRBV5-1 CASNLGPGTYEQYF